A selection of T cell receptor beta chains follows, all from one sample in a study of T cells after yellow fever vaccination. MiXCR, applied by TCRdb to the 5' RACE reads, yields one record per CDR3 protein. The sample carries around 250,000 distinct CDR3 sequences, around 5.3% recorded once. Sequences were derived from CD4+ T cells sorted from PBMCs, sampled on the day of the yellow fever booster vaccination. The origin of the receptors is a man in his late teens or twenties who received the YFV17D yellow fever vaccine. CDR3s include the opening cysteine and the closing phenylalanine or tryptophan. Clone sizes are given selectively: once, few, many, or a class where the clone is expanded.

clone_size	v_call	j_call	cdr3_aa
many	TRBV4-2	TRBJ1-2	CASSQELMGGRGYTF
NA	TRBV29-1	TRBJ2-5	CSVERDRRETQYF
many	TRBV6-2/TRBV6-3	TRBJ2-7	CASSYRAAGGYYEQYF
NA	TRBV5-1	TRBJ2-3	CASSRGGAGDTQYF
NA	TRBV18	TRBJ2-2	CASSPPTSANTGELFF
many	TRBV7-9	TRBJ2-5	CASSFPDRAQTQYF
few	TRBV7-9	TRBJ2-7	CASSSSGTVHEQYF
NA	TRBV23-1	TRBJ2-5	CASSQSNGAVETQYF
few	TRBV27	TRBJ2-2	CASGGGQYTGELFF
NA	TRBV12-5	TRBJ1-4	CASGLVEPFGELFF
NA	TRBV6-5	TRBJ2-2	CASTRWTGGTGELFF
many	TRBV28	TRBJ2-2	CASSLSSGELFF
many	TRBV25-1	TRBJ2-5	CASRLGGGKETQYF
few	TRBV12-3/TRBV12-4	TRBJ2-1	CASSSAGANEQFF
NA	TRBV12-5	TRBJ1-5	CASKDRGNQPQHF
NA	TRBV7-3	TRBJ2-1	CASSSLAGGLGNEQFF
many	TRBV5-5	TRBJ2-2	CASSLGGAGELFF
NA	TRBV6-2/TRBV6-3	TRBJ2-4	CASSRGDAGDIQYF
few	TRBV5-1	TRBJ2-1	CASSTSSLGVNEQFF
NA	TRBV7-2	TRBJ2-2	CASSLHGGRTGELFF
many	TRBV6-5	TRBJ2-4	CASSYRTGGSKNIQYF
many	TRBV20-1	TRBJ2-5	CSARAQETQYF
many	TRBV20-1	TRBJ2-5	CSAVIAGEETQYF